A single sample gave rise to the 27 T cell receptor beta chains below, sequenced in a study of T cell clonality in common variable immunodeficiency. The table came from immunoSEQ multiplex PCR; TCRdb's copy has only in-frame clones and leaves some out. The sample is made up of 50,000 to 60,000 clones, none counted only once. Material: peripheral blood mononuclear cells. These receptors were taken from a person aged 18 to 75 in good health.

On this clone itself: Read coverage stops 3 residues before the CDR3 terminus; the germline J gene supplies the remainder. V gene TRBV2 combines with J gene TRBJ1-5; 9 bases align to TRBD1. V dropped 8 bases and J dropped 6; count of bases not matched to a gene: 8. The CDR3 is made up of 14 amino acids. CDR1 is SNHLY and CDR2 is FYNNEI in the germline V gene. The sequenced CDR3 bases are TGTGCCAGCTCCCCGGGACAGGGAAGTCAGCCC. Its protein is CASSPGQGSQP. The complete CDR3 protein is CASSPGQGSQPQHF.

This clone was recorded at least ten times. The junction and the germline gene differ at one end; a read error may be behind it. The read stops 3 residues short of the end of the CDR3; the missing end is completed from the germline J gene. The chain uses TRBV20-1 and TRBJ1-2; tentative D call: TRBD1 (5 bases). The CDR3 runs 13 residues. Germline V gives CDR1 DFQATT, CDR2 SNEGSKA (reference sequence). This CDR3 is CSAGEDDSYGYTF. The covered CDR3 bases are TGCAGTGCTGGAGAAGATGACAGCTATGGC.

This clone turned up a few times. The sequence runs out 3 residues before the end of the CDR3; the remainder is reconstructed from the germline J gene. The chain carries TRBV2 and TRBJ2-3, with 11 positions matching TRBD2. Germline values: CDR1 SNHLY, CDR2 FYNNEI. The CDR3 consists of 16 residues. The chain's CDR3 is CASSGPGTSGQETQYF. The sequenced CDR3 bases are TGTGCCAGCAGTGGACCCGGGACTAGCGGTCAAGAGACG.

This clone has a count of ten or more. The read terminates 3 residues before the CDR3 end, so the remaining end is supplied by the germline J gene. The chain uses TRBV7-9 and TRBJ1-2, with D maybe TRBD1 (5 bases). In germline, CDR1 is SEHNR, CDR2 FQNEAQ (reference sequence). The CDR3 is 13 amino acids. CDR3 amino acids: CASSLAARAGYTF. CDR3 bases read: TGTGCCAGCAGCTTAGCGGCCAGGGCAGGC.

The sample holds many counts of this clone. The DNA ends 3 residues before the CDR3 does, and the rest of the CDR3 is filled in from the germline J gene. The rearrangement links TRBV6-1 to TRBJ2-1, with TRBD1 matching over 10 bases. The CDR3 covers 15 residues. Germline V gives CDR1 MNHNS, CDR2 SASEGT. V was clipped by 7 bases and J by 7 bases; unmatched bases: 10. Here the CDR3 reads CASIDRGRLGNEQFF. CDR3 bases read: TGTGCCAGCATTGACAGGGGGCGTCTCGGGAATGAG.

In this sample, this clone turned up many times. The read ends 3 residues before the CDR3 terminus; that terminus is restored from the germline J gene. The chain has TRBV6-4 and TRBJ1-2; D is perhaps TRBD1 (5 bases). The V gene lost 2 bases and the J gene lost 4 bases, with 8 bases spanning the gap. The CDR3 is 13 amino acids. Germline V lookup: CDR1 MRHNA, CDR2 SNTAGT. CDR3 sequence reads: CASSDGGTYGYTF. CDR3 DNA (partial): TGTGCCAGCAGTGACGGGGGGACCTATGGC.

This clone was counted many times. The read halts 3 residues ahead of the CDR3 end, with the missing end drawn from the germline J gene. V usage is TRBV5-4 and J usage is TRBJ2-1; 8 nucleotides match TRBD2. The V and J ends lost 3 bases and 8 bases, in that order; junction bases with no gene match: 10. From germline, CDR1 is SGHNT and CDR2 YYREEE (reference sequence). This CDR3 has 15 residues. The CDR3 region is CASSSAGREAHEQFF. Incomplete CDR3 DNA: TGTGCCAGCAGCTCAGCGGGGCGGGAGGCCCATGAG. Drawing the rest from reference TRBV5-4 and TRBJ2-1, the complete variable domain is ETGVTQSPTHLIKTRGQQVTLRCSSQSGHNTVSWYQQALGQGPQFIFQYYREEENGRGNFPPRFSGLQFPNYSSELNVNALELDDSALYLCASSSAGREAHEQFFGPGTRLTVL.

This clone was detected many times. The read is 3 residues too short to cover the CDR3 end, so that end is filled in from the germline J gene. V and J are TRBV6-4 and TRBJ2-2; 9 bases are shared with TRBD2. Trimming removed 2 bases from V and 8 bases from J; junction bases left unmatched: 12. The CDR3 sequence is 17 residues long. CDR1 and CDR2 from the germline V gene are MRHNA and SNTAGT. Incomplete CDR3 DNA: TGTGCCAGCAGTGACCCGGCTGCGCGGGAGGGCCTGGGGGAG. As protein: CASSDPAAREGLGE. The CDR3, in full, reads CASSDPAAREGLGELFF.

Many counts were recorded for this clone. The read stops 3 residues short of the end of the CDR3; the missing end is completed from the germline J gene. This chain uses TRBV7-9 with TRBJ1-5; 8 nucleotides line up with TRBD1. Germline CDR1 SEHNR, CDR2 FQNEAQ (reference sequence). This CDR3 spans 15 amino acids. Trimming cost V 5 bases and J 5 bases; bases outside gene matches: 8. CDR3 residues: CASSTGQGVHQPQHF. The sequenced part of the CDR3 DNA is TGTGCCAGCAGCACCGGACAGGGAGTCCATCAGCCC.

This clone appeared many times. The CDR3 loop reads CASRPPEEGHSGANVLTF. CDR3 DNA (partial): TGTGCCAGCAGGCCACCTGAGGAGGGCCACTCTGGGGCCAACGTC. The rearrangement joins TRBV2 to TRBJ2-6, with D possibly TRBD2 on 6 matching bases. The read comes to an end 3 residues before the CDR3 does, leaving the germline J gene to fill in the end. This CDR3 spans 18 amino acids. The V and J ends lost 6 bases and 0 bases respectively, with 18 bases between them. Germline values: CDR1 SNHLY, CDR2 FYNNEI.

This clone was recorded at least ten times. The CDR3 goes on 3 residues after the read ends, and that part is filled in from the germline J gene. The rearrangement uses TRBV6-1 and TRBJ1-5; a weak D match, TRBD1 (6 bases). CDR3 length: 15 amino acids. Trimming left V 2 bases short and J 6 bases short, with 14 bases between. Germline loops: CDR1 MNHNS, CDR2 SASEGT. The CDR3 reads CASSENQGGGQPQHF. The CDR3 bases that were read are TGTGCCAGCAGTGAAAACCAGGGAGGGGGTCAGCCC.

This clone was counted ten times or more. The CDR3 goes on 3 residues after the read ends, and that part is filled in from the germline J gene. The chain joins TRBV19 to TRBJ2-6; 9 nucleotides line up with TRBD1. V was clipped by 11 bases and J by 0 bases; unmatched bases: 11. Germline-derived CDR1 and CDR2 are LNHDA and SQIVND (reference sequence). The CDR3 has 17 residues. Partial CDR3 DNA: TGTGCCGCCCGGGACAGGGCCTTTAGCTCTGGGGCCAACGTC. This encodes CAARDRAFSSGANV. In full, the CDR3 is CAARDRAFSSGANVLTF.

Many counts were recorded for this clone. The read halts 3 residues ahead of the CDR3 end, with the missing end drawn from the germline J gene. The rearrangement uses TRBV3-1 (or the pseudogene TRBV3-2) and TRBJ2-5, with D unclear. The CDR3 spans 14 residues. Germline CDR1 LGHDT, CDR2 YNNKEL (reference sequence). V was clipped by 1 base and J by 5 bases, with 11 bases between them. The CDR3 bases that were read are TGTGCCAGCAGCCAAGTTCCAGAGAAGGAGACC. Residues: CASSQVPEKET. The full CDR3 protein is CASSQVPEKETQYF.

This clone was detected ten times or more. The missing CDR3 end, 3 residues past where the read stops, is filled in from the germline J gene. The chain is built from TRBV5-1 and TRBJ2-7, with 8 bases identical to TRBD2. The CDR3 totals 15 residues. J gave up 2 bases and V 1 base, and 5 bases lay outside the gene matches. Germline V gives CDR1 SGHRS, CDR2 YFSETQ. The CDR3 reads CASSLPTSGPYEQYF. CDR3 DNA, as far as it was read: TGCGCCAGCAGCTTGCCAACTAGCGGACCCTACGAG.

This clone was found a few times. The read ends 3 residues before the CDR3 terminus; that terminus is restored from the germline J gene. This sequence joins TRBV7-3 and TRBJ2-5, with D uncertain. Germline lookup yields CDR1 SGHTA and CDR2 FQGTGA. V lost 5 bases and J lost 5, with 9 bases in between. The CDR3 runs 12 residues. The CDR3 DNA, read in part, is TGTGCCAGCAGCCCCCCCTCGGAGACC. As protein: CASSPPSET. The full CDR3 sequence reads CASSPPSETQYF.

Many counts were recorded for this clone. The CDR3 end falls 3 residues outside the read, so it is completed with the germline J gene. The genes are TRBV19 and TRBJ1-5, with TRBD1 identical over 8 bases. In germline, CDR1 is LNHDA, CDR2 SQIVND (reference sequence). The ends lost 5 bases at V and 3 bases at J; junction bases unmatched: 6. The CDR3 is 15 residues long. CDR3 DNA (partial): TGTGCCAGTAGTCAACGGACAGGGTACAATCAGCCC. Translating it yields CASSQRTGYNQP. The entire CDR3 protein reads CASSQRTGYNQPQHF.

This clone was counted at least ten times. The CDR3 end falls 3 residues outside the read, so it is completed with the germline J gene. Other DNA sequences in this sample translate to the same CDR3. The chain links TRBV7-3 to TRBJ2-3, with 8 bases lining up with TRBD1. Germline CDR1 SGHTA, CDR2 FQGTGA. The trim removed 2 bases at V and 0 bases at J, leaving 7 bases unmatched. CDR3 length: 17 amino acids. The CDR3 reads CASSLAGTGISTDTQYF. Incomplete CDR3 DNA: TGTGCCAGCAGCTTAGCCGGGACAGGCATTAGCACAGATACG.

This clone was detected many times. The read stops 3 residues short of the end of the CDR3; the missing end is completed from the germline J gene. The chain uses TRBV7-3 and TRBJ1-1; a weak D match, TRBD1 (5 bases). V was shortened by 2 bases and J by 2 bases, with 12 bases between the two germline ends. The germline gives CDR1 SGHTA, CDR2 FQGTGA. The CDR3 runs to 15 residues. The CDR3 DNA, read in part, is TGTGCCAGCAGCTTACATGGGGCCGATAACACTGAA. Its translation: CASSLHGADNTE. From start to end, the CDR3 is CASSLHGADNTEAFF.

This clone showed up just a few times. The observed sequence ends 3 residues before the CDR3 terminus, with the missing tail filled in from the germline J gene. J is TRBJ2-4 and V is TRBV19; TRBD2 might be the D (6 bases). This CDR3 comprises 14 residues. Germline assignment: CDR1 LNHDA and CDR2 SQIVND (reference sequence). The CDR3 here is CASSPPGGIYGQYF. The part of the CDR3 DNA that was read is TGTGCCAGTAGTCCCCCCGGGGGAATCTATGGT.

In this sample, this clone turned up a few times. With the read ending 3 residues before the CDR3 end, the germline J gene is used to fill in that end. This chain links TRBV10-3 with TRBJ2-5; TRBD1 is a possible D gene (7 bases). CDR3 length: 14 residues. The ends were cut back, 4 bases at V and 1 base at J, with 10 bases in the middle. The germline V gene has CDR1 ENHRY and CDR2 SYGVKD. CDR3 in amino acids: CAISGGTAQETQYF. CDR3 DNA, as far as it was read: TGTGCCATCAGTGGCGGGACAGCCCAAGAGACC.

This clone was detected many times. The read terminates 3 residues ahead of where the CDR3 ends, so the germline J gene completes it. The J gene is TRBJ1-2, the V gene TRBV18; perhaps TRBD1 as D (6 bases). Germline V gene data show CDR1 as KGHSH and CDR2 as LQKENI. The CDR3 length is 16 residues. V was cut by 6 bases and J by 4 bases, with 21 bases left in between. Here the CDR3 reads CASSRPSRNRAYGYTF. The CDR3 DNA, read in part, is TGTGCCAGCTCCCGGCCTAGTAGGAACAGGGCCTATGGC.

This clone was counted many times. The DNA ends 3 residues before the CDR3 does, and the rest of the CDR3 is filled in from the germline J gene. The V gene is TRBV29-1, the J gene TRBJ1-2; no reliable D call. CDR3 length equals 12 residues. Germline CDR1 SQVTM, CDR2 ANQGSEA. The sequenced part of the CDR3 DNA is TGCACCACCGTGGACGCGGGCTATGGC. Translating it yields CTTVDAGYG. The whole CDR3 sequence reads CTTVDAGYGYTF.

This clone was counted many times. The read gets to within 3 residues of the CDR3 end, and the germline J gene fills in the rest. The chain employs TRBV7-2 and TRBJ2-3; 8 bases fit TRBD2. The CDR3 consists of 13 residues. CDR1 is SGHTA and CDR2 is FQGNSA in the germline V gene. The CDR3: CASQIAGKETQYF. The covered CDR3 bases are TGTGCCAGCCAGATAGCGGGGAAGGAGACG.

By proportion, this clone is medium-sized. Read coverage stops 3 residues before the CDR3 terminus; the germline J gene supplies the remainder. The chain has TRBV20-1 and TRBJ1-1; possibly TRBD1 for D (5 bases). Trimming took off 0 bases at V and 4 bases at J, with 18 bases between the two ends. The CDR3 consists of 16 residues. The germline V gene has CDR1 DFQATT and CDR2 SNEGSKA (reference sequence). CDR3 in amino acids: CSARDRVGAASTEAFF. The part of the CDR3 DNA that was read is TGCAGTGCTAGAGATCGAGTTGGGGCAGCGAGCACTGAA.

Many counts were recorded for this clone. Sequencing ends 3 residues short of the CDR3 end; the germline J gene provides the rest. The chain carries TRBV10-3 and TRBJ2-1, with TRBD2 matching over 8 bases. Losses at the gene ends were 2 bases for V and 4 bases for J; bases not matched to a gene: 1. There are 14 residues in the CDR3. Per germline, CDR1 ENHRY and CDR2 SYGVKD. Here the CDR3 reads CAISERGGYNEQFF. Partial CDR3 DNA: TGTGCCATCAGTGAGCGGGGGGGTTACAATGAG.

This clone was seen repeatedly, ten times or more. The missing CDR3 end, 3 residues past where the read stops, is filled in from the germline J gene. V usage is TRBV10-3 and J usage is TRBJ1-1; maybe TRBD1 (6 bases). The CDR3 is made up of 15 amino acids. Per germline, CDR1 ENHRY and CDR2 SYGVKD. V gave up 6 bases and J gave up 0 bases, with 14 bases separating them. CDR3 DNA (partial): TGTGCCATCAGACAAGGGGGAGGTATGAACACTGAA. It translates to CAIRQGGGMNTE. The full-length CDR3 reads as CAIRQGGGMNTEAFF.

On this clone itself: With the read ending 3 residues before the CDR3 end, the germline J gene is used to fill in that end. The chain links TRBV7-9 to TRBJ1-2; D possibly corresponds to TRBD1 (6 bases). Germline values: CDR1 SEHNR, CDR2 FQNEAQ (reference sequence). This CDR3 is built from 13 residues. The CDR3 is CASSSPGDNDYTF. The DNA read from the CDR3 is TGTGCCAGCAGCTCTCCCGGGGACAATGAC.